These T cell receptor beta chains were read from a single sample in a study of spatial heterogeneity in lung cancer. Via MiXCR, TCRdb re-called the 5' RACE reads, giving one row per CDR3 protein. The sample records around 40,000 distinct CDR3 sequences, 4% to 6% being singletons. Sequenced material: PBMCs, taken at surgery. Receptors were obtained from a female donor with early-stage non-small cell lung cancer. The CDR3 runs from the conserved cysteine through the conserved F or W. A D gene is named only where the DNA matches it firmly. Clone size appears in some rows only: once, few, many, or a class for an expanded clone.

DNA: TGCGCCAGCAGCTTGGGGCTAGCGGGGTCGCTCCAAGAGACCCAGTACTTC; CDR3: CASSLGLAGSLQETQYF; J: TRBJ2-5; D: TRBD2; size: few; V: TRBV5-1
DNA: TGTGCCAGCAGTCGGGGGGGAACAGGGGAGCAGTACTTC; CDR3: CASSRGGTGEQYF; J: TRBJ2-7; D: TRBD2; size: many; V: TRBV28
DNA: TGTGCCAGCAGCCTAGCGGGGGGGCCTGGCAATGAGCAGTTCTTC; CDR3: CASSLAGGPGNEQFF; J: TRBJ2-1; D: TRBD2; size: few; V: TRBV9
DNA: TGTGCCAGCAGCGAGCTGGCGGGGGGTGGGGAGACCCAGTACTTC; CDR3: CASSELAGGGETQYF; J: TRBJ2-5; D: TRBD2; size: few; V: TRBV7-2
DNA: TGTGCCACCAGCAGAATTAGCGGGGTAATGAACACCGGGGAGCTGTTTTTT; CDR3: CATSRISGVMNTGELFF; J: TRBJ2-2; D: TRBD2; size: many; V: TRBV15
DNA: TGTGCCAGCAGCTTGTTAGTTTTCAATGAGCAGTTCTTC; CDR3: CASSLLVFNEQFF; J: TRBJ2-1; D: -; size: many; V: TRBV5-6
DNA: TGTGCCAGCTCAGACAGGGCTAACTATGGCTACACCTTC; CDR3: CASSDRANYGYTF; J: TRBJ1-2; D: TRBD1; size: many; V: TRBV18
DNA: TGTGCCACCAGCAGAGGACAGGGTATGGCTGAAGCTTTCTTT; CDR3: CATSRGQGMAEAFF; J: TRBJ1-1; D: TRBD1; size: many; V: TRBV15
DNA: TGTGCCAGCAGTCGGGAACAGGGGGCCATAGGGGAGCAGTACTTC; CDR3: CASSREQGAIGEQYF; J: TRBJ2-7; D: TRBD1; size: many; V: TRBV27
DNA: TGCAGTGCCGCTCCGACAGGGGTCAATCCTGAAGCTTTCTTT; CDR3: CSAAPTGVNPEAFF; J: TRBJ1-1; D: TRBD1; size: many; V: TRBV20-1
DNA: TGTGCCAGCAGCTTAGTGGTCAACGGCAATCAGCCCCAGCATTTT; CDR3: CASSLVVNGNQPQHF; J: TRBJ1-5; D: -; size: many; V: TRBV7-2
DNA: TGTGCCAGCAGCCTAGCAGGGACAGACAATCAGCCCCAGCATTTT; CDR3: CASSLAGTDNQPQHF; J: TRBJ1-5; D: TRBD1; size: -; V: TRBV7-2
DNA: TGCGCCAGCAGCTTGATGGCAGGGGGCAACGTCGGGGAGCTGTTTTTT; CDR3: CASSLMAGGNVGELFF; J: TRBJ2-2; D: TRBD1; size: many; V: TRBV5-1
DNA: TGTGCCAGTACGGGACAGGGGGTCTATGGCTACACCTTC; CDR3: CASTGQGVYGYTF; J: TRBJ1-2; D: TRBD1; size: many; V: TRBV9
DNA: TGCAGTGCTAGAGATCTTCGCGACAGGGGGCGCGAGCAGTACTTC; CDR3: CSARDLRDRGREQYF; J: TRBJ2-7; D: TRBD1; size: many; V: TRBV20-1
DNA: TGCAGTGCAGAGGGGCCAATGAACACTGAAGCTTTCTTT; CDR3: CSAEGPMNTEAFF; J: TRBJ1-1; D: -; size: many; V: TRBV20-1
DNA: TGTGCCAGCTCACCAGCGCAGGGACGCTCTGGAAACACCATATATTTT; CDR3: CASSPAQGRSGNTIYF; J: TRBJ1-3; D: -; size: many; V: TRBV18
DNA: TGTGCCAGCAGCGAGGGGGCGGGGGCTAGTCTATACGAGCAGTACTTC; CDR3: CASSEGAGASLYEQYF; J: TRBJ2-7; D: -; size: many; V: TRBV7-8
DNA: TGTGCCAGCAGCCACGGGGACAAGCAGTACTTC; CDR3: CASSHGDKQYF; J: TRBJ2-7; D: -; size: few; V: TRBV14
DNA: TGTGCCAGCTCACGCCGGGACAGGGGTCTGGAAGAGCAGTACTTC; CDR3: CASSRRDRGLEEQYF; J: TRBJ2-7; D: TRBD1; size: many; V: TRBV18
DNA: TGTGCCAGCAGTTTAAGGCGGGGGGCGGAAGAGACCCAGTACTTC; CDR3: CASSLRRGAEETQYF; J: TRBJ2-5; D: TRBD2; size: few; V: TRBV12-3/TRBV12-4
DNA: TGTGCCAGCAGTGAAGGACCCCTCTCTGGGCAGTATTTT; CDR3: CASSEGPLSGQYF; J: TRBJ2-3; D: -; size: many; V: TRBV2
DNA: TGCAGCGTAGTACAGGGCGCTGGGGAGACCCAGTACTTC; CDR3: CSVVQGAGETQYF; J: TRBJ2-5; D: -; size: many; V: TRBV29-1
DNA: TGCAGTGCTCCCGCGCGGGGGGGCGGGACCTACGAGCAGTACTTC; CDR3: CSAPARGGGTYEQYF; J: TRBJ2-7; D: TRBD2; size: many; V: TRBV20-1
DNA: TGTGCCAGCAGCTTACAGGGGGGCAATGAGCAGTTCTTC; CDR3: CASSLQGGNEQFF; J: TRBJ2-1; D: -; size: many; V: TRBV7-2
DNA: TGTGCCAGCAGTTACCGAACTAACTATGGCTACACCTTC; CDR3: CASSYRTNYGYTF; J: TRBJ1-2; D: -; size: many; V: TRBV6-6
DNA: TGTGCCAGCAAAGGGGGGGTCGGAATCACTGAAGCTTTCTTT; CDR3: CASKGGVGITEAFF; J: TRBJ1-1; D: -; size: few; V: TRBV27
DNA: TGTGCCAGTAGCTCCGGACGGGACTCGGGACCCCAGCATTTT; CDR3: CASSSGRDSGPQHF; J: TRBJ1-5; D: -; size: -; V: TRBV19
DNA: TGTGCCAGCAGCTTACCAGAACGGACTAGCGGGGATCCCTACGAGCAGTACTTC; CDR3: CASSLPERTSGDPYEQYF; J: TRBJ2-7; D: TRBD2; size: many; V: TRBV7-8
DNA: TGTGCCTGGAGTGGGCGACAGGGCTCTGGAAACACCATATATTTT; CDR3: CAWSGRQGSGNTIYF; J: TRBJ1-3; D: TRBD1; size: many; V: TRBV30
DNA: TGTGCCAGCAGACGAAGTGGAAGGGGGCGGAATTCACCCCTCCACTTT; CDR3: CASRRSGRGRNSPLHF; J: TRBJ1-6; D: TRBD1; size: many; V: TRBV11-2
DNA: TGCGCCAGCAGCCAAGGGCCCTCGCAGGGCTACGAGCAGTACTTC; CDR3: CASSQGPSQGYEQYF; J: TRBJ2-7; D: -; size: many; V: TRBV4-1
DNA: TGTGCCAGCAGTTTAGCCCAGGGGGCGGGAGGCACAGATACGCAGTATTTT; CDR3: CASSLAQGAGGTDTQYF; J: TRBJ2-3; D: -; size: many; V: TRBV12-3/TRBV12-4
DNA: TGCAGTGCTAGAGATGCGTCTTGGGGGAGAGGTGAAAAACTGTTTTTT; CDR3: CSARDASWGRGEKLFF; J: TRBJ1-4; D: -; size: many; V: TRBV20-1
DNA: TGTGCCAGCAGTTACTCCTCTCTTTTCCTAACTAACACCGGGGAGCTGTTTTTT; CDR3: CASSYSSLFLTNTGELFF; J: TRBJ2-2; D: -; size: -; V: TRBV6-6
DNA: TGTGCCAGCAGGCAACAGGGTGTTGGAGAAAAACTGTTTTTT; CDR3: CASRQQGVGEKLFF; J: TRBJ1-4; D: -; size: -; V: TRBV7-2
DNA: TGCGCCAGCAGCCAAAGCGACAGGGTGACCACCGGGGAGCTGTTTTTT; CDR3: CASSQSDRVTTGELFF; J: TRBJ2-2; D: TRBD1; size: many; V: TRBV4-3
DNA: TGCAGCGTTTTCGGGACAGGGCTTTTCTACGAGCAGTACTTC; CDR3: CSVFGTGLFYEQYF; J: TRBJ2-7; D: TRBD1; size: many; V: TRBV29-1
DNA: TGTGCCAGCAGCCCCCCGGGGGCAGAGACCCAGTACTTC; CDR3: CASSPPGAETQYF; J: TRBJ2-5; D: -; size: many; V: TRBV5-5
DNA: TGTGCCACCAGTGATCCGGGGACAGGGAAAAAGTCTGAGCAGTTCTTC; CDR3: CATSDPGTGKKSEQFF; J: TRBJ2-1; D: TRBD1; size: few; V: TRBV24-1
DNA: TGTGCCAGCAGTTCACTAACGGCAACAGGGTTCTACGAGCAGTACTTC; CDR3: CASSSLTATGFYEQYF; J: TRBJ2-7; D: -; size: many; V: TRBV27
DNA: TGCGCCAGCAGCGAAACGACAGGAATAGATACGCAGTATTTT; CDR3: CASSETTGIDTQYF; J: TRBJ2-3; D: -; size: many; V: TRBV5-1
DNA: TGCGCCAGCAGCTTGGCGGGAGACACTAGACAGCCCCAGCATTTT; CDR3: CASSLAGDTRQPQHF; J: TRBJ1-5; D: -; size: many; V: TRBV5-1
DNA: TGTGCCACCCAGGGTGGACAGCCCCAGCATTTT; CDR3: CATQGGQPQHF; J: TRBJ1-5; D: -; size: many; V: TRBV6-6
DNA: TGTGCCAGTAGTACTTTCCGGGACAGGGGCTTCTACAATGAGCAGTTCTTC; CDR3: CASSTFRDRGFYNEQFF; J: TRBJ2-1; D: TRBD1; size: many; V: TRBV19
DNA: TGTGCCATCAGTGAGAGGGGGGCCCCCACCGGGGAGCTGTTTTTT; CDR3: CAISERGAPTGELFF; J: TRBJ2-2; D: -; size: many; V: TRBV10-3
DNA: TGCAGTGCTAAGGGGGGTCGGTTTTACACCGGGGAGCTGTTTTTT; CDR3: CSAKGGRFYTGELFF; J: TRBJ2-2; D: -; size: -; V: TRBV20-1
DNA: TGCGCCAGCAGCTTGGCTCCGGGCACAGATACGCAGTATTTT; CDR3: CASSLAPGTDTQYF; J: TRBJ2-3; D: -; size: many; V: TRBV5-1
DNA: TGTGCCAGCAGCCACTACAGGGTAAACTCACCCCTCCACTTT; CDR3: CASSHYRVNSPLHF; J: TRBJ1-6; D: -; size: -; V: TRBV7-9
DNA: TGCGCCAGTGGGGGACCGGATCAGCCCCAGCATTTT; CDR3: CASGGPDQPQHF; J: TRBJ1-5; D: -; size: many; V: TRBV10-2
DNA: TGTGCCACCAGTGACTCCGGTCGGCGGAGCAATCAGCCCCAGCATTTT; CDR3: CATSDSGRRSNQPQHF; J: TRBJ1-5; D: -; size: few; V: TRBV24-1
DNA: TGCACCAGCAGCCAAGATCTCCAAGATGAAACCGGCGGGGGCCCTCACCAAGAGACCCAGTACTTC; CDR3: CTSSQDLQDETGGGPHQETQYF; J: TRBJ2-5; D: -; size: many; V: TRBV1
DNA: TGTGCCAGCAGTTTAATCCGGGAAACTGAAGCTTTCTTT; CDR3: CASSLIRETEAFF; J: TRBJ1-1; D: -; size: -; V: TRBV27